What follows is one T cell receptor (beta chain) and its context. The sample comes from a study of blood T cell repertoires in COVID-19. Sequencing was performed with immunoSEQ multiplex PCR; in TCRdb, only in-frame clones are kept and a portion is missing. The sample carries 80,000 to 95,000 clones, roughly 76% recorded once. The CDR3 runs to 12 residues. Per germline, CDR1 MNHNY and CDR2 SVGAGI (reference sequence). The V end lost 2 bases, the J end lost 4 bases, and 5 bases lay between the germline ends. The chain links TRBV6-6 to TRBJ1-2; TRBD1 might be the D (5 bases). The sequenced material came from peripheral blood. The clonotype was recovered from a woman aged 80 or older with active or convalescent COVID-19. CDR3 in DNA: TGTGCCAGCAGTTACGACAGCTATGGCTACACCTTC. This sequence encodes CASSYDSYGYTF.